The rows below give T cell receptor beta chains drawn from one sample of a study of T cells in Graves' hyperthyroidism and ophthalmopathy. TCRdb used MiXCR to reprocess the multiplex PCR reads, holding one entry per CDR3 protein. This table has around 440,000 distinct CDR3 sequences, 15% to 18% appearing once. The sequenced sample was blood. These receptors were obtained from a woman aged 18-35 years with Graves' hyperthyroidism. Each CDR3 is given with its conserved first and last residue. A D gene is named only where the DNA matches it firmly. Only part of the rows carry a size: once, few, many, or a class if the clone is expanded.

v_call: TRBV4-1; cdr3_length: 15; j_call: TRBJ1-2; d_call: NA; clone_size: few; cdr3_aa: CASSQLTQGLHGYTF; cdr3_nt: TGCGCCAGCAGCCAACTTACCCAGGGGCTTCATGGCTACACCTTC
v_call: TRBV5-1; cdr3_length: 15; j_call: TRBJ2-5; d_call: TRBD1; clone_size: NA; cdr3_aa: CASSFPQTGGETQYF; cdr3_nt: TGCGCCAGCAGCTTTCCCCAGACAGGGGGAGAGACCCAGTACTTC
v_call: TRBV27; cdr3_length: 15; j_call: TRBJ2-3; d_call: TRBD1; clone_size: NA; cdr3_aa: CASKPGRGLTDTQYF; cdr3_nt: TGTGCCAGCAAACCGGGAAGGGGGCTCACAGATACGCAGTATTTT
v_call: TRBV3-1; cdr3_length: 18; j_call: TRBJ2-3; d_call: NA; clone_size: NA; cdr3_aa: CASSQDWGVGASTDTQYF; cdr3_nt: TGTGCCAGCAGCCAAGATTGGGGTGTCGGGGCCAGCACAGATACGCAGTATTTT
v_call: TRBV7-6; cdr3_length: 14; j_call: TRBJ2-7; d_call: TRBD2; clone_size: many; cdr3_aa: CASTPREGGYEQYF; cdr3_nt: TGTGCCAGCACCCCTAGGGAGGGCGGCTACGAGCAGTACTTC
v_call: TRBV28; cdr3_length: 14; j_call: TRBJ2-7; d_call: NA; clone_size: once; cdr3_aa: CASRGDQVTYEQYF; cdr3_nt: TGTGCCAGCAGGGGGGACCAGGTAACCTACGAGCAGTACTTC
v_call: TRBV28; cdr3_length: 12; j_call: TRBJ2-3; d_call: NA; clone_size: many; cdr3_aa: CASATPTTAQYF; cdr3_nt: TGTGCCAGCGCCACCCCGACTACGGCGCAGTATTTT
v_call: TRBV19; cdr3_length: 15; j_call: TRBJ2-3; d_call: NA; clone_size: NA; cdr3_aa: CASSIEPAWGDTQYF; cdr3_nt: TGTGCCAGTAGTATAGAGCCAGCCTGGGGAGATACGCAGTATTTT
v_call: TRBV27; cdr3_length: 14; j_call: TRBJ2-7; d_call: NA; clone_size: NA; cdr3_aa: CASSLSVRTYEQYF; cdr3_nt: TGTGCCAGCAGTTTATCGGTCAGGACCTACGAGCAGTACTTC
v_call: TRBV30; cdr3_length: 14; j_call: TRBJ1-2; d_call: NA; clone_size: many; cdr3_aa: CAWSPSRGAYGYTF; cdr3_nt: TGTGCCTGGAGTCCATCCCGGGGGGCCTATGGCTACACCTTC
v_call: TRBV11-2; cdr3_length: 15; j_call: TRBJ2-7; d_call: TRBD2; clone_size: many; cdr3_aa: CASSLLAGGVYEQYF; cdr3_nt: TGTGCCAGCAGCCTCTTAGCGGGAGGGGTCTACGAGCAGTACTTC
v_call: TRBV10-3; cdr3_length: 17; j_call: TRBJ2-5; d_call: TRBD2; clone_size: many; cdr3_aa: CASRPSTSGRSWETQYF; cdr3_nt: TGTGCCTCCCGTCCCTCGACTAGCGGGAGATCCTGGGAGACCCAGTACTTC
v_call: TRBV28; cdr3_length: 15; j_call: TRBJ2-2; d_call: TRBD2; clone_size: NA; cdr3_aa: CASSLVSGKSGELFF; cdr3_nt: TGTGCCAGCAGTTTGGTTAGCGGGAAATCCGGGGAGCTGTTTTTT
v_call: TRBV29-1; cdr3_length: 14; j_call: TRBJ2-1; d_call: NA; clone_size: few; cdr3_aa: CSVDAAPSYNEQFF; cdr3_nt: TGCAGCGTTGACGCAGCCCCTTCCTACAATGAGCAGTTCTTC
v_call: TRBV12-5; cdr3_length: 13; j_call: TRBJ2-2; d_call: NA; clone_size: few; cdr3_aa: CASGSDLPGAVFF; cdr3_nt: TGTGCTAGTGGTTCCGACTTACCGGGGGCGGTGTTTTTT
v_call: TRBV15; cdr3_length: 16; j_call: TRBJ2-3; d_call: TRBD2; clone_size: many; cdr3_aa: CATSRDSGLAGNTQYF; cdr3_nt: TGTGCCACCAGCAGAGATTCGGGACTAGCGGGTAATACGCAGTATTTT
v_call: TRBV19; cdr3_length: 16; j_call: TRBJ2-5; d_call: TRBD2; clone_size: NA; cdr3_aa: CASSIYLAGGPETQYF; cdr3_nt: TGTGCCAGTAGTATTTACCTAGCGGGAGGGCCGGAGACCCAGTACTTC
v_call: TRBV6-1; cdr3_length: 11; j_call: TRBJ1-1; d_call: NA; clone_size: many; cdr3_aa: CASSRGTEAFF; cdr3_nt: TGTGCCAGCAGCCGAGGGACTGAAGCTTTCTTT
v_call: TRBV2; cdr3_length: 16; j_call: TRBJ2-3; d_call: TRBD2; clone_size: many; cdr3_aa: CASANSGGVSTDTQYF; cdr3_nt: TGTGCCAGCGCTAATAGCGGGGGGGTTAGCACAGATACGCAGTATTTT